These 13 T cell receptor beta chains were sequenced from one sample in a study of blood T cell repertoires in COVID-19 (dated by TCRdb to the early 2020s). Library method: the immunoSEQ multiplex PCR assay. The table was pulled from immuneACCESS by TCRdb, which kept in-frame rearrangements only. Such tables lose some clones; where checked, under half of the loss comes from unresolved V genes, and the rest has no known cause. This sample holds 65,000 to 95,000 clones; just under 80% were observed only once. In total, the top ten clones hold roughly 38% of the sample. The material sequenced was peripheral blood. Receptors were obtained from a man in his 60s with COVID-19, enrolled during active disease.

The chain carries TRBV30 and TRBJ2-7, with 9 bases that match TRBD2. With 0 bases clipped from V and 3 bases from J, the junction kept 12 bases outside the gene matches. Germline values: CDR1 GTSNPN, CDR2 SVGIG (reference sequence). The CDR3 sequence is 17 residues long. CDR3 protein: CAWSVPLLAGRSYEQYF. The DNA for the CDR3 is TGTGCCTGGAGTGTACCTCTCCTAGCGGGGAGAAGCTACGAGCAGTACTTC.

This clone was seen only a few times. The chain links TRBV9 to TRBJ2-2; D gene unclear. This CDR3 is built from 16 residues. Germline assignment: CDR1 SGDLS and CDR2 YYNGEE. The ends were cut back, 0 bases at V and 3 bases at J, with 12 bases in the middle. CDR3 residues: CASSVDRVVHTGELFF. CDR3 coding DNA: TGTGCCAGCAGCGTAGATCGGGTGGTACACACCGGGGAGCTGTTTTTT.

The gene calls are TRBV6-5 and TRBJ1-6, with TRBD1 identical over 8 bases. The CDR3 spans 14 residues. CDR1 is MNHEY, CDR2 SVGAGI, per germline. With V trimmed by 2 bases and J by 10 bases, 4 bases remained unmatched. The DNA of the CDR3 is TGTGCCAGCAGTTACGGACAGGGAAACTCACCCCTCCACTTT. Translating gives CASSYGQGNSPLHF.

The rearrangement links TRBV14 to TRBJ2-1; 8 positions agree with TRBD2. The CDR3 spans 15 residues. V lost 0 bases and J lost 8; bases outside the gene matches: 6. In germline, CDR1 is SGHDN, CDR2 FVKESK. The CDR3, as DNA: TGTGCCAGCAGCCAAGACTGGAGGACTAGCTATGAGCAGTTCTTC. Translated: CASSQDWRTSYEQFF.

V and J are TRBV10-3 and TRBJ2-1, with D perhaps matching TRBD2 (6 bases). Trimming cost V 4 bases and J 6 bases, with 10 bases left between them. The CDR3 covers 13 residues. Germline CDR1 and CDR2: ENHRY and SYGVKD. For the CDR3, the DNA is TGTGCCATCAGTGGGCAGGGAGGCAATGAGCAGTTCTTC. This sequence encodes CAISGQGGNEQFF.

On this clone: The junction departs from germline at one end; a sequencing error may be responsible. The chain employs TRBV5-1 and TRBJ2-3; a weak D match, TRBD2 (6 bases). The CDR3 extends over 14 amino acids. Germline V gene lookup returns CDR1 SGHRS and CDR2 YFSETQ. CDR3 in amino acids: CASSFEGGTDTQYF. The CDR3 nucleotides read TGCGCCAGCAGCTTTGAGGGAGGCACCGATACGCAGTATTTT.

The chain combines TRBV6-2 or TRBV6-3 with TRBJ2-3; D is unresolved. Trimming took 7 bases from V and 5 from J, leaving 19 bases between them. CDR3 length: 15 residues. Germline V CDR1 and CDR2: MNHEY, SVGEGT. This chain's CDR3 is CASTPSGGSKDTQYF. Here the CDR3 DNA reads TGTGCCAGCACCCCGTCGGGTGGCTCAAAAGATACGCAGTATTTT.

The chain is built from TRBV5-1 and TRBJ2-2; no definite D call. Trimming cost V 0 bases and J 0 bases, with 12 bases left between them. The germline gives CDR1 SGHRS, CDR2 YFSETQ. The CDR3 covers 17 residues. The chain's CDR3 is CASSLVRSSANTGELFF. CDR3 sequence (DNA): TGCGCCAGCAGCTTGGTTCGTTCTTCCGCGAACACCGGGGAGCTGTTTTTT.

This rearrangement joins TRBV13 to TRBJ1-1; no reliable D call. The germline V gene encodes CDR1 PRHDT and CDR2 FYEKMQ (reference sequence). V lost 4 bases and J 11 bases, leaving 14 bases between the germline ends. The CDR3 totals 12 residues. CDR3 amino acids: CASSSPRGLAFF. The CDR3 DNA sequence: TGTGCCAGCAGCTCCCCCCGGGGTTTGGCTTTCTTT.

This chain joins TRBV6-5 and TRBJ1-1; D is possibly TRBD1 (5 bases). The CDR3 is 13 residues long. V was pared by 8 bases and J by 4 bases, with 14 bases between. The V gene's germline CDR1 is MNHEY and CDR2 SVGAGI. The CDR3 region has the DNA TGTGCCAGCGGCCGGGGGTTGGCCACTGAAGCTTTCTTT. Translated: CASGRGLATEAFF.

CDR3 DNA: TGTGCCAGCAGCCAAGCGACAGGGACTGAAGCTTTCTTT. Its translation: CASSQATGTEAFF. The chain carries TRBV3-1 (or the pseudogene TRBV3-2) and TRBJ1-1; 7 bases line up with TRBD1. CDR1 LGHDT and CDR2 YNNKEL come from the germline V gene (reference sequence). Losses at the gene ends were 1 base for V and 5 bases for J; bases not matched to a gene: 1. This CDR3 contains 13 residues.

The V and J genes are TRBV9 and TRBJ2-3, with a possible D match to TRBD1 (7 bases). The CDR3 is made up of 17 amino acids. V dropped 4 bases and J dropped 5 bases, with 23 bases sitting between them. The germline CDR1 and CDR2 sequences are SGDLS and YYNGEE. The CDR3 here is CASSSSPEGRGVDTQYF. In nucleotides, the CDR3 is TGTGCCAGCAGCTCTTCCCCCGAGGGCAGGGGGGTAGATACGCAGTATTTT.

This sequence joins TRBV11-2 and TRBJ2-7; 7 bases are a match to TRBD1. Germline V gene data show CDR1 as SGHAT and CDR2 as FQNNGV. Unmatched junction bases numbered 13, after V lost 7 bases and J lost 7 bases. The CDR3 sequence is 14 residues long. The CDR3 coding sequence is TGTGCCAGCACCACAAGAGGTAGGGGGCAGGAGCAGTACTTC. This sequence encodes CASTTRGRGQEQYF.